Shown below are 27 T cell receptor beta chains from a single sample sequenced in a study of T cell repertoires in cytomegalovirus infection. Each CDR3 protein gets one entry after TCRdb re-called the reads with MiXCR. This sample has more than 650,000 distinct CDR3 sequences; 35% to 45% occur once, and the top ten carry 2.5% to 3.5%. Material for sequencing was PBMCs. The receptors derive from a human donor in good health (CMV status not recorded). Some clones in this sample may be carry-over from other donors' samples.

The V and J genes are TRBV6-1 and TRBJ1-5, with TRBD1 identical over 7 bases. The CDR3 loop spans 15 amino acids. Per the germline V gene, CDR1 is MNHNS and CDR2 is SASEGT. V shed 10 bases, J shed 6 bases, and the junction held 15 bases outside the gene matches. CDR3 amino acids: CATIEKTGYGQPQHF. Written as DNA, the CDR3 is TGTGCCACCATAGAGAAGACAGGGTATGGTCAGCCCCAGCATTTT.

This clonotype was seen more than once but under ten times. The DNA for the CDR3 is TGTGCCATCAGTGAGTCGACGATGAACACTGAAGCTTTCTTT. Residues: CAISESTMNTEAFF. The chain has TRBV10-3 and TRBJ1-1; D remains unclear. The V end was cut by 0 bases, the J end by 0 bases, with 5 bases between. This CDR3 has 14 amino acids. Germline loops: CDR1 ENHRY, CDR2 SYGVKD.

The chain employs TRBV11-3 and TRBJ2-3; D is uncertain. Per the germline V gene, CDR1 is SGHNT and CDR2 is YENEEA. Trimming took 5 bases from V and 1 from J, leaving 16 bases between them. The CDR3 loop spans 16 amino acids. The CDR3, as DNA: TGTGCCAGCAGCCCACAATTCTGCGGAGGCACAGATACGCAGTATTTT. Translation: CASSPQFCGGTDTQYF.

This clonotype was recorded a few times. This chain uses TRBV12-3 or TRBV12-4 with TRBJ1-6; perhaps TRBD1 as D (5 bases). V lost 3 bases to trimming and J lost 7 bases, with 22 bases between them. The CDR3 runs to 18 residues. This CDR3 reads CASSLLGRDYDPNSPLHF. The CDR3, as DNA: TGTGCCAGCAGTTTGCTGGGACGGGACTATGATCCAAATTCACCCCTCCACTTT.

This clonotype has at least ten counts. The J gene is TRBJ2-3, the V gene TRBV7-9; D is ambiguous. Deletions cut 10 bases from V and 2 bases from J, with 7 bases between. There are 11 residues in the CDR3. The germline V gene has CDR1 SEHNR and CDR2 FQNEAQ (reference sequence). CDR3 protein: CATAPTDTQYF. The CDR3 bases are TGTGCCACGGCCCCCACAGATACGCAGTATTTT. Looking up the rest from reference TRBV7-9 and TRBJ2-3 gives the full variable domain: DTGVSQNPRHKITKRGQNVTFRCDPISEHNRLYWYRQTLGQGPEFLTYFQNEAQLEKSRLLSDRFSAERPKGSFSTLEIQRTEQGDSAMYLCATAPTDTQYFGPGTRLTVL.

The chain joins TRBV20-1 to TRBJ2-2; 7 bases match TRBD1. The CDR3 runs to 15 residues. The V segment lost 1 base and the J segment 4 bases; nucleotides outside the gene matches: 6. Germline lookup yields CDR1 DFQATT and CDR2 SNEGSKA (reference sequence). In DNA form, the CDR3 reads TGCAGTGCTAGAGTAGGGGGCGATATCACCGGGGAGCTGTTTTTT. Protein sequence: CSARVGGDITGELFF.

The chain couples TRBV28 to TRBJ2-7; tentatively, D is TRBD1 (5 bases). The germline gives CDR1 MDHEN, CDR2 SYDVKM. The V and J ends lost 5 bases and 1 base respectively, with 18 bases between them. The CDR3 is 16 residues long. As DNA, the CDR3 is TGTGCCAGCAGTCAGCTCCCAGGGCGTGGGTCCTACGAGCAGTACTTC. Protein: CASSQLPGRGSYEQYF.

The V call is TRBV7-9, the J call TRBJ1-5; D gene unclear. The CDR3 covers 11 residues. V was cut by 10 bases and J by 5 bases, with 9 bases left in between. Looked up from germline, CDR1 is SEHNR and CDR2 is FQNEAQ (reference sequence). CDR3 bases: TGTGCCACCGGCTCGGATCAGCCCCAGCATTTT. It encodes CATGSDQPQHF.

This clonotype was detected many times. This chain joins TRBV6-4 and TRBJ2-1; D is undetermined. Trimming left V 2 bases short and J 5 bases short, with 7 bases between. Germline V gives CDR1 MRHNA, CDR2 SNTAGT. CDR3 size: 13 residues. This chain's CDR3 is CASSDTTNNEQFF. CDR3 nucleotide sequence: TGTGCCAGCAGTGACACCACGAACAATGAGCAGTTCTTC.

The chain combines TRBV28 with TRBJ2-1; TRBD1 matches 8 bases. This CDR3 region has 17 residues. CDR1 MDHEN and CDR2 SYDVKM come from the germline V gene. The trim removed 6 bases at V and 1 base at J, leaving 11 bases unmatched. Written as DNA, the CDR3 is TGTGCCAGCAGGCAAAGGACAGGGCTGATATCCTACAATGAGCAGTTCTTC. Protein: CASRQRTGLISYNEQFF.

This clonotype was detected many times. The CDR3 DNA reads TGTGCCAGCAGCTTACTACAGGGTCCCTCCTACGAGCAGTACTTC. It translates to CASSLLQGPSYEQYF. V gene TRBV7-2 combines with J gene TRBJ2-7, with a tentative D call TRBD1 (6 bases). The CDR3 length is 15 residues. V lost 2 bases to trimming and J lost 0 bases, with 11 bases between them. Per the germline V gene, CDR1 is SGHTA and CDR2 is FQGNSA.

The gene calls are TRBV4-2 and TRBJ1-1; a possible D gene is TRBD1 (6 bases). Germline V gene data show CDR1 as LGHNA and CDR2 as YNFKEQ. Trimming took 8 bases from V and 10 from J, leaving 14 bases between them. The length of the CDR3 is 11 residues. The chain's CDR3 is CASGAGAGAFF. Written as DNA, the CDR3 is TGTGCCAGCGGGGCGGGGGCGGGAGCTTTCTTT.

There are a few counts of this clonotype. The chain has TRBV19 and TRBJ1-3, with D unclear. Looked up from germline, CDR1 is LNHDA and CDR2 is SQIVND (reference sequence). This CDR3 spans 12 amino acids. V dropped 3 bases and J dropped 4 bases, with 4 bases sitting between them. DNA for the CDR3: TGTGCCAGTAGTATCCTGGGAAACACCATATATTTT. It yields the protein CASSILGNTIYF. Looking up the rest from reference TRBV19 and TRBJ1-3 gives the full variable domain: DGGITQSPKYLFRKEGQNVTLSCEQNLNHDAMYWYRQDPGQGLRLIYYSQIVNDFQKGDIAEGYSVSREKKESFPLTVTSAQKNPTAFYLCASSILGNTIYFGEGSWLTVV.

As for this clonotype: A much larger clone differs by one base, so this may be a read error. This likely comes from a read error, as the CDR3 has no conserved phenylalanine or tryptophan at its end. The rearrangement joins TRBV7-8 to TRBJ2-5; D is undetermined. In germline, CDR1 is SGHVS, CDR2 FQNEAQ. CDR3 length: 10 amino acids. With 7 bases removed from V and 1 base from J, the gap between germline ends came to 1 base. The CDR3 DNA follows: TGTGCCAGCACCCAAGAGACCCAGTACGTC. The encoded protein is CASTQETQYV.

This chain links TRBV11-2 with TRBJ2-5; D remains ambiguous. The CDR3 covers 13 residues. The germline CDR1 and CDR2 sequences are SGHAT and FQNNGV. Trimming took off 5 bases at V and 2 bases at J, with 9 bases between the two ends. The CDR3 nucleotides read TGTGCCAGCAGCCCCCAAAGGCAAGAGACCCAGTACTTC. This translates into CASSPQRQETQYF. The full variable domain, rest sourced from reference TRBV11-2 and TRBJ2-5, is EAGVAQSPRYKIIEKRQSVAFWCNPISGHATLYWYQQILGQGPKLLIQFQNNGVVDDSQLPKDRFSAERLKGVDSTLKIQPAKLEDSAVYLCASSPQRQETQYFGPGTRLLVL.

This clonotype was detected only a few times. The CDR3 loop is CSARIDRANEKLFF. Here the CDR3 DNA reads TGCAGTGCTAGGATTGACAGGGCTAATGAAAAACTGTTTTTT. The chain joins TRBV20-1 to TRBJ1-4, with TRBD1 matching 7 bases. The CDR3 is 14 residues long. J was trimmed by 3 bases and V by 3 bases; bases with no gene match: 4. Germline V gene sequence: CDR1 DFQATT, CDR2 SNEGSKA (reference sequence).

The chain carries TRBV6-5 and TRBJ1-5, with no clear D. The CDR3 loop spans 15 amino acids. Trimming removed 6 bases from V and 0 bases from J, with 12 bases in between. Germline lookup yields CDR1 MNHEY and CDR2 SVGAGI. CDR3: CASRPVPVSNQPQHF. The CDR3 bases are TGTGCCAGCAGACCCGTCCCAGTTAGCAATCAGCCCCAGCATTTT.

This clonotype was counted many times. This rearrangement joins TRBV6-1 to TRBJ1-2; D is possibly TRBD1 (6 bases). The CDR3 is 13 amino acids. Deletions cut 5 bases from V and 6 bases from J, with 13 bases between. The V gene's germline CDR1 is MNHNS and CDR2 SASEGT. In nucleotides, the CDR3 is TGTGCCAGCAGTACAGGGTTATTTGATGGCTACACCTTC. It codes for CASSTGLFDGYTF.

V gene TRBV6-5 combines with J gene TRBJ1-1, with 7 positions matching TRBD1. Unmatched junction bases numbered 6, after V lost 7 bases and J lost 1 base. This CDR3 region has 14 residues. The germline V gene has CDR1 MNHEY and CDR2 SVGAGI. The chain's CDR3 is CASIPGQRNTEAFF. DNA of the CDR3: TGTGCCAGCATCCCGGGACAGAGGAACACTGAAGCTTTCTTT.

This clonotype occurred many times. J is TRBJ1-3 and V is TRBV7-2, with TRBD1 as a possible D gene (6 bases). The germline V gene has CDR1 SGHTA and CDR2 FQGNSA. This CDR3 comprises 15 residues. V lost 4 bases and J 2 bases, leaving 12 bases between the germline ends. CDR3 amino acids: CASSSRTGTGNTIYF. The CDR3 DNA follows: TGTGCCAGCAGCTCACGAACAGGGACTGGAAACACCATATATTTT.

V usage is TRBV5-3 and J usage is TRBJ2-1; no clear D. TRBV5-3 is an open reading frame whose function is uncertain. V lost 8 bases, J lost 7 bases, and 16 bases lay in between. The CDR3 length is 13 residues. The CDR3 bases are TGTGCCAGCAGTTATACCGTAGGGAATGAGCAGTTCTTC. Translated: CASSYTVGNEQFF.

V gene TRBV28 combines with J gene TRBJ1-1, with TRBD1 matching over 7 bases. The germline V gene encodes CDR1 MDHEN and CDR2 SYDVKM. With 10 bases clipped from V and 4 bases from J, the junction kept 12 bases outside the gene matches. The CDR3 is made up of 14 amino acids. The DNA of the CDR3 is TGTGCCATCAGCCGACAGGGTTGGGTCACTGAAGCTTTCTTT. As protein: CAISRQGWVTEAFF.

This chain connects TRBV7-6 to TRBJ1-3; D is possibly TRBD1 (5 bases). The V gene lost 5 bases and the J gene lost 8 bases, with 16 bases spanning the gap. The CDR3 is 14 amino acids. Per germline, CDR1 SGHVS and CDR2 FNYEAQ. CDR3 loop: CASSPDGGVDTIYF. For the CDR3, the DNA is TGTGCCAGCAGCCCCGACGGAGGGGTAGACACCATATATTTT.

Note on this clonotype: This may stem from a read error, because a much larger clone lies one nucleotide away. The CDR3 is CASSGQRTGSSYGSTF. CDR3 coding DNA: TGTGCCAGCAGTGGACAAAGGACAGGGAGTTCCTATGGCTCCACCTTC. The genes are TRBV28 and TRBJ1-2; TRBD1 aligns across 8 bases. CDR1 is MDHEN, CDR2 SYDVKM, per germline. This CDR3 has 16 residues.

With respect to this clonotype: This CDR3 fails to terminate in the conserved phenylalanine or tryptophan, so it likely reflects a read error. This chain uses TRBV28 with TRBJ1-1, with D possibly being TRBD1 (6 bases). Germline V lookup: CDR1 MDHEN, CDR2 SYDVKM. The germline V and J ends were trimmed by 5 bases and 1 base, with 14 bases remaining between them. The CDR3 has 15 residues. In DNA, the CDR3 is TGTGCCAGCAGTCCCCTGGGGGGCCCGAACACTGAAGCTTTCATT. As protein: CASSPLGGPNTEAFI.

This chain connects TRBV27 to TRBJ1-4; D is unclear. The CDR3 is 10 residues long. V was cut by 8 bases and J by 10 bases, with 8 bases left in between. The V gene's germline CDR1 is MNHEY and CDR2 SMNVEV (reference sequence). CDR3 amino acids: CASGLGKLFF. In DNA, the CDR3 is TGTGCCAGCGGCCTGGGAAAACTGTTTTTT.

This clonotype has a single count. The chain uses TRBV7-9 and TRBJ1-5; no clear D. Looked up from germline, CDR1 is SEHNR and CDR2 is FQNEAQ (reference sequence). V lost 1 base, J lost 6 bases, and 13 bases lay in between. This CDR3 has 15 residues. The CDR3 bases are TGTGCCAGCAGCTTAGAGGGTACGCGGGCTCAGCCCCAGCATTTT. Its translation is CASSLEGTRAQPQHF.